Listed below are T cell receptor beta chains from one sample, sequenced in a study of blood T cell repertoires in COVID-19. Here immunoSEQ multiplex PCR was the method, and the copy in TCRdb shows in-frame clones only, minus some. Among under 200,000 clones listed, around 90% were seen once. The sample consisted of peripheral blood. The receptors were sampled from a woman aged 60-75 years who had recovered from COVID-19. Both conserved end residues are part of each CDR3.

V,J,length,CDR3
TRBV24-1,TRBJ2-1,16,CATSDLQGNSLNEQFF
TRBV27,TRBJ1-1,13,CASSPTGNTEAFF
TRBV27,TRBJ1-5,15,CASSLSFQAHQPQHF
TRBV9,TRBJ2-1,16,CASSVVGSGGDGEQFF
TRBV11-2,TRBJ2-1,12,CASSLVEDEQFF
TRBV6-5,TRBJ1-5,12,CASSRDRKAQHF
TRBV19,TRBJ1-6,13,CASGVSYNSPLHF
TRBV12-3/TRBV12-4,TRBJ1-2,12,CASSLIEGGYTF
TRBV11-3,TRBJ2-5,17,CASSARTGTSGQETQYF
TRBV3-1/TRBV3-2,TRBJ1-1,16,CASSQVDRGRNTEAFF
TRBV5-4,TRBJ2-5,14,CASSLGLSVETQYF
TRBV5-1,TRBJ2-7,14,CASSTGTGGTEQYF
TRBV4-1,TRBJ1-6,14,CASSQASGNSPLHF
TRBV5-1,TRBJ1-2,13,CASSLGQEAGYTF
TRBV12-3/TRBV12-4,TRBJ2-3,13,CASIEGGTDTQYF